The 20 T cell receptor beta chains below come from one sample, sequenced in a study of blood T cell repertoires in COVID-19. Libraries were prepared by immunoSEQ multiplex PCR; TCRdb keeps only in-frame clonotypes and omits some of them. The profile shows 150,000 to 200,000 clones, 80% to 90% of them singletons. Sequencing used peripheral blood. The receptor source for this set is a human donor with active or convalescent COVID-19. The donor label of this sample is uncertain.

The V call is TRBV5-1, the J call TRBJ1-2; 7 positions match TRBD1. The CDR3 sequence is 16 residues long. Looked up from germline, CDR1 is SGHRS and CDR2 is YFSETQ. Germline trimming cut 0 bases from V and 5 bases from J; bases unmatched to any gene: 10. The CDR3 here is CASSLDGTTGPYGYTF. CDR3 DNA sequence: TGCGCCAGCAGCTTGGACGGGACGACAGGGCCATATGGCTACACCTTC.

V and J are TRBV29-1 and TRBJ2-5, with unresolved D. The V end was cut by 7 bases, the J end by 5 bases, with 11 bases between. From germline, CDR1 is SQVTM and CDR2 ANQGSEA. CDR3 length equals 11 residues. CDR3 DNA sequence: TGCAGCGGCGGCTCCCGGGAGACCCAGTACTTC. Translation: CSGGSRETQYF. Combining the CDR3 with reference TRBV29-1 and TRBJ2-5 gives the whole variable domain SAVISQKPSRDICQRGTSLTIQCQVDSQVTMMFWYRQQPGQSLTLIATANQGSEATYESGFVIDKFPISRPNLTFSTLTVSNMSPEDSSIYLCSGGSRETQYFGPGTRLLVL.

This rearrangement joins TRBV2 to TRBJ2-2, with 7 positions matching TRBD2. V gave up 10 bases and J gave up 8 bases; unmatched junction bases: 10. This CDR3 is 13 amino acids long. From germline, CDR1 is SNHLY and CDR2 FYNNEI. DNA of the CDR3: TGTGCCACCGGGACTACCATGGCGGGGGAGCTGTTTTTT. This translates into CATGTTMAGELFF.

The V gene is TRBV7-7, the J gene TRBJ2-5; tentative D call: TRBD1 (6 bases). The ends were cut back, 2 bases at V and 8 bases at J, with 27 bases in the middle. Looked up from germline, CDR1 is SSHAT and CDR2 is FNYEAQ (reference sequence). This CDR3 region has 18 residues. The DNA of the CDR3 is TGTGCCAGCAGCTTATTCCCGCGCCCTGGGACCGTCAGGGGAACCCAGTACTTC. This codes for CASSLFPRPGTVRGTQYF. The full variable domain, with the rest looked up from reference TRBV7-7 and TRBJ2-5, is GAGVSQSPRYKVTKRGQDVTLRCDPISSHATLYWYQQALGQGPEFLTYFNYEAQPDKSGLPSDRFSAERPEGSISTLTIQRTEQRDSAMYRCASSLFPRPGTVRGTQYFGPGTRLLVL.

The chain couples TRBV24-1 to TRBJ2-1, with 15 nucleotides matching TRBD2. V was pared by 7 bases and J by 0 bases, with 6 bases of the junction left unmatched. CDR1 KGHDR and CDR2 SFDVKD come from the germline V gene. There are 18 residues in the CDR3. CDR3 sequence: CATSGLAGGASSYNEQFF. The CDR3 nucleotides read TGTGCCACCAGCGGACTAGCGGGAGGGGCGAGCTCCTACAATGAGCAGTTCTTC.

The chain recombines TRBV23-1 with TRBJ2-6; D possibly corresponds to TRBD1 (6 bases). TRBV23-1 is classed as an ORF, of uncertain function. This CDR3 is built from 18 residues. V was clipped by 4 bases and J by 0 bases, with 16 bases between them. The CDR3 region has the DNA TGCGCCAGCAGTCGTGAGGACAGAGATAACTCTGGGGCCAACGTCCTGACTTTC. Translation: CASSREDRDNSGANVLTF.

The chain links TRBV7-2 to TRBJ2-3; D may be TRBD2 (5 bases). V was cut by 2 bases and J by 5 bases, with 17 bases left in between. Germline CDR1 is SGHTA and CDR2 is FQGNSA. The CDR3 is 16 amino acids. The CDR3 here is CASSLSLSGVLDTQYF. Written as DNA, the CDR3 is TGTGCCAGCAGCTTATCCCTTTCCGGGGTCTTAGATACGCAGTATTTT.

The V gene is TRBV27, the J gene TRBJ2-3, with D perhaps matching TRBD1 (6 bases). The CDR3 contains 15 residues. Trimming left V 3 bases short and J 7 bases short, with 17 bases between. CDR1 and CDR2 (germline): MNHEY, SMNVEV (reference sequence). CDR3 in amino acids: CASSFIGQSRHTQYF. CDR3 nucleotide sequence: TGTGCCAGCAGTTTTATCGGACAGTCTCGCCATACGCAGTATTTT.

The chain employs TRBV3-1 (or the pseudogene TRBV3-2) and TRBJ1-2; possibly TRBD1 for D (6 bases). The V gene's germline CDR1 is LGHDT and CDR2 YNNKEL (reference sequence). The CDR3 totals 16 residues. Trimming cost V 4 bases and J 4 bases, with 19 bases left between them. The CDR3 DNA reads TGTGCCAGCAGCCCGTATCGGGGGGCTGGGCCCTATGGCTACACCTTC. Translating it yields CASSPYRGAGPYGYTF.

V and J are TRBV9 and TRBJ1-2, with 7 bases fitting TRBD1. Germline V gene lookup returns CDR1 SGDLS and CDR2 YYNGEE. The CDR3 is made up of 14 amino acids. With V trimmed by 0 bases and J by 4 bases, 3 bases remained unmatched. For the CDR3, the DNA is TGTGCCAGCAGCGTAGCTACAGGGGCCTATGGCTACACCTTC. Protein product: CASSVATGAYGYTF.

The CDR3 spells CASSLLGAGSGNTIYF. CDR3 sequence (DNA): TGTGCCAGCAGTTTACTAGGGGCCGGTTCTGGAAACACCATATATTTT. The rearrangement links TRBV28 to TRBJ1-3; D perhaps matches TRBD1 (5 bases). The CDR3 has 16 amino acids. Trimming removed 2 bases from V and 1 base from J, with 12 bases in between. The germline V gene has CDR1 MDHEN and CDR2 SYDVKM.

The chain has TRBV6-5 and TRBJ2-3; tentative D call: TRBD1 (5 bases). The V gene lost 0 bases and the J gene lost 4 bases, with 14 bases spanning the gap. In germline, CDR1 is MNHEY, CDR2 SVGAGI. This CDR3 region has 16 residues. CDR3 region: CASSYSGLIGADTQYF. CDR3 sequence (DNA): TGTGCCAGCAGTTACTCGGGGCTGATTGGTGCAGATACGCAGTATTTT.

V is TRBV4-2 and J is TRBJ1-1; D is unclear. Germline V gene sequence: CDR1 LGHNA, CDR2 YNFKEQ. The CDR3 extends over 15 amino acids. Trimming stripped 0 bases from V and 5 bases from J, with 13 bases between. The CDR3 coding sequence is TGTGCCAGCAGCCAAGAGGCGCCCGGGGTGACTGAAGCTTTCTTT. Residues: CASSQEAPGVTEAFF.

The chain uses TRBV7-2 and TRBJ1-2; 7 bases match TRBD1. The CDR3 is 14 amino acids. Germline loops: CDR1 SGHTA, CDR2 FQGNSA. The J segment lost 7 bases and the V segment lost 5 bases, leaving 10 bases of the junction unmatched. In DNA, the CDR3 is TGTGCCAGCAGCGCCCCAGGGGGTAACGCTGGCTACACCTTC. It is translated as CASSAPGGNAGYTF.

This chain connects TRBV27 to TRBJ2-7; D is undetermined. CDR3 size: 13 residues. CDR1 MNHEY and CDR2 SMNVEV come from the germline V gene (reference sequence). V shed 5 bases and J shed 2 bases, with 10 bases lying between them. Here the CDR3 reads CASSLKYTYEQYF. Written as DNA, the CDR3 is TGTGCCAGCAGTCTTAAGTACACCTACGAGCAGTACTTC.

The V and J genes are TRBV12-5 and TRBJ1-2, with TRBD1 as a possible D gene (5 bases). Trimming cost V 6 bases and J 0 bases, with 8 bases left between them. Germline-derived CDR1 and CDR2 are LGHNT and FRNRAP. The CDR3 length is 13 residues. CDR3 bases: TGTGCTAGTGGGACAGATACTAACTATGGCTACACCTTC. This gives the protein CASGTDTNYGYTF.

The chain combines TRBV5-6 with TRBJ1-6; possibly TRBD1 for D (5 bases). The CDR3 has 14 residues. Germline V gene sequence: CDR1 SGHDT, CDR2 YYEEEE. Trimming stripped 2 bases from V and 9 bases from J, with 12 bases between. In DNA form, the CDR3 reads TGTGCCAGCAGCTTTGGGACTTCTCCTTCACCCCTCCACTTT. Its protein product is CASSFGTSPSPLHF.

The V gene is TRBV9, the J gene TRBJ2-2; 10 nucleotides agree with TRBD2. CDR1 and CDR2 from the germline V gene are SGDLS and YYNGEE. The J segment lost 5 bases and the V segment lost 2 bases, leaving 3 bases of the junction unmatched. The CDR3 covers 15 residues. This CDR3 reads CASSVGAGGTGELFF. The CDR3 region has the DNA TGTGCCAGCAGCGTCGGAGCGGGAGGGACCGGGGAGCTGTTTTTT.

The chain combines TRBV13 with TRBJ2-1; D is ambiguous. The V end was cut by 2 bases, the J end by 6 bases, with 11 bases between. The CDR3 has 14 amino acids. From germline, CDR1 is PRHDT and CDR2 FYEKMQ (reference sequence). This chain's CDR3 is CASSLWAASNEQFF. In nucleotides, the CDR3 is TGTGCCAGCAGCTTATGGGCCGCTTCCAATGAGCAGTTCTTC.

For the CDR3, the DNA is TGTGCCAGCAGGAAGGACCGAACTAGTACCTACAATGAGCAGTTCTTC. Amino acids: CASRKDRTSTYNEQFF. The rearrangement links TRBV2 to TRBJ2-1; D may be TRBD2 (5 bases). CDR1 is SNHLY and CDR2 is FYNNEI in the germline V gene. The CDR3 loop spans 16 amino acids. Between the trimmed V and J ends, which lost 6 bases and 2 bases, there was a span of 17 bases.